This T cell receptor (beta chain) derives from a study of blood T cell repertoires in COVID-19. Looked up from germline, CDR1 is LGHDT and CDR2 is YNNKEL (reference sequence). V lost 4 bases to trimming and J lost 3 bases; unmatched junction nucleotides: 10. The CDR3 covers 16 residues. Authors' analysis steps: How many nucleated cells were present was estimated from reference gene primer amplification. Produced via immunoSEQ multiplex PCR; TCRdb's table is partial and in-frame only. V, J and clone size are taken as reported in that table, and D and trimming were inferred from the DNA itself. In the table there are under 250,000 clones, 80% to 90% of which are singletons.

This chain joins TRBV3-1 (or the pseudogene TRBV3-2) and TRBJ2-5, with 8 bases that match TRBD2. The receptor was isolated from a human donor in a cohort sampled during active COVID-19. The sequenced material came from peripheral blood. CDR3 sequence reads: CASSPLSGSIKETQYF. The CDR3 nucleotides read TGTGCCAGCAGCCCCTTAAGCGGGAGTATAAAAGAGACCCAGTACTTC.